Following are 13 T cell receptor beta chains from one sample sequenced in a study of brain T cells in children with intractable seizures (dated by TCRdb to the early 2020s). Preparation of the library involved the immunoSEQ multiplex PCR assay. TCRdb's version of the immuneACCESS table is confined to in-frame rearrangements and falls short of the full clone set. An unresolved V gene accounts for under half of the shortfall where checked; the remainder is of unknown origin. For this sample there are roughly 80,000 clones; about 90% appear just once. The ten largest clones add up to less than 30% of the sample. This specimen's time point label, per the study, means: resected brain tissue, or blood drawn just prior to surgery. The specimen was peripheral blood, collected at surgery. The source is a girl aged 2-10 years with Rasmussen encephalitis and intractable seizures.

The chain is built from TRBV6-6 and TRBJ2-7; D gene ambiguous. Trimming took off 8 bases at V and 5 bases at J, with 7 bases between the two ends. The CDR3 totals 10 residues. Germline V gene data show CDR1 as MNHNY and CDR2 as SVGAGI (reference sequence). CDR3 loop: CASLVNEQYF. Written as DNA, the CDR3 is TGTGCCAGCTTGGTGAACGAGCAGTACTTC.

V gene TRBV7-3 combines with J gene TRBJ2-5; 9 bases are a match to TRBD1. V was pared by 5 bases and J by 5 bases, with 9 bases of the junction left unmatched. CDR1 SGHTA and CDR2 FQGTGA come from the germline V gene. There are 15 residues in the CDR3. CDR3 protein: CASSPGDREGETQYF. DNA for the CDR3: TGTGCCAGCAGCCCAGGGGACAGGGAGGGGGAGACCCAGTACTTC.

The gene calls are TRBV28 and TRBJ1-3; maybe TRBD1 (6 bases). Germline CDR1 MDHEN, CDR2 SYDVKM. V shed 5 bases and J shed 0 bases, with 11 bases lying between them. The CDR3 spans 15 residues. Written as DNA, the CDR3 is TGTGCCAGCAGTGGCCGACAGGCCTCTGGAAACACCATATATTTT. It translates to CASSGRQASGNTIYF.

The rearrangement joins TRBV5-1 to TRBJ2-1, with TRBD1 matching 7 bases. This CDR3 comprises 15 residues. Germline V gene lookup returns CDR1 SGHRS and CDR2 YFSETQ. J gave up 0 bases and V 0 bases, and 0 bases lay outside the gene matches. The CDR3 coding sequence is TGCGCCAGCAGCTTGGGGGACAGCTCCTACAATGAGCAGTTCTTC. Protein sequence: CASSLGDSSYNEQFF.

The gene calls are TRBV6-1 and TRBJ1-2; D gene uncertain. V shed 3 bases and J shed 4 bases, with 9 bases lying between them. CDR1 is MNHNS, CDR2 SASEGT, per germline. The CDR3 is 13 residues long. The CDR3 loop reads CASSDTSRYGYTF. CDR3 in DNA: TGTGCCAGCAGTGACACCTCACGCTATGGCTACACCTTC.

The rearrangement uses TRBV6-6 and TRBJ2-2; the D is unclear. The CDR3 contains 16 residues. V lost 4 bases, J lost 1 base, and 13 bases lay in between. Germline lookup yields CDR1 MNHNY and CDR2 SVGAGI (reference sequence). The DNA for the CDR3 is TGTGCCAGCAGTTTCCCGGACGGGCTGAACACCGGGGAGCTGTTTTTT. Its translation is CASSFPDGLNTGELFF.

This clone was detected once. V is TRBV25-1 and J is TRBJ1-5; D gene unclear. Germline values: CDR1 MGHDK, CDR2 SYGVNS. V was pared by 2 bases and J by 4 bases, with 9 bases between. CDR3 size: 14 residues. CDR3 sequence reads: CASSEGNGNQPQHF. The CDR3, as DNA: TGTGCCAGCAGTGAAGGGAATGGAAATCAGCCCCAGCATTTT.

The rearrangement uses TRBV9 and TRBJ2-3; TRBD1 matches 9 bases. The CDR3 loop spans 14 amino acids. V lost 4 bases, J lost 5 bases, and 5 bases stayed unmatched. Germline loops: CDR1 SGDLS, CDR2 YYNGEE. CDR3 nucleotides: TGTGCCAGCAGCAACAGGGGGCCCCTAGATACGCAGTATTTT. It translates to CASSNRGPLDTQYF. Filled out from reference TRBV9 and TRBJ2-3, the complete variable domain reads DSGVTQTPKHLITATGQRVTLRCSPRSGDLSVYWYQQSLDQGLQFLIQYYNGEERAKGNILERFSAQQFPDLHSELNLSSLELGDSALYFCASSNRGPLDTQYFGPGTRLTVL.

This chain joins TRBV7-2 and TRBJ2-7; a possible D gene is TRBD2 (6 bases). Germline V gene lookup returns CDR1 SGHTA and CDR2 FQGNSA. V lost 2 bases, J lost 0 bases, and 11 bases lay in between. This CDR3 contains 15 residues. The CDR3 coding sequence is TGTGCCAGCAGCTTACTTGGCGGGGCCTCCTACGAGCAGTACTTC. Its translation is CASSLLGGASYEQYF. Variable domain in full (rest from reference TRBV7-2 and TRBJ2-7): GAGVSQSPSNKVTEKGKDVELRCDPISGHTALYWYRQSLGQGLEFLIYFQGNSAPDKSGLPSDRFSAERTGGSVSTLTIQRTQQEDSAVYLCASSLLGGASYEQYFGPGTRLTVT.

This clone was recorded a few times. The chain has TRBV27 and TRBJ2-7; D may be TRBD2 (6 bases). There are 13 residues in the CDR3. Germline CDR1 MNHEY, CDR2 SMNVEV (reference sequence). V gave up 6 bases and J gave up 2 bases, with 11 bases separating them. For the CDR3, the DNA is TGTGCCAGCAGGTTCGGGGGAGCCTACGAGCAGTACTTC. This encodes CASRFGGAYEQYF.

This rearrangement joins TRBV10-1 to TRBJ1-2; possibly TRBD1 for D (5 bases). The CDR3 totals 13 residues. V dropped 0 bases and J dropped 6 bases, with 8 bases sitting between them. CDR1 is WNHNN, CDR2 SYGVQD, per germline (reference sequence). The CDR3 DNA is TGCGCCAGCAGTGAGTCGGGGACCCATGGCTACACCTTC. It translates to CASSESGTHGYTF.

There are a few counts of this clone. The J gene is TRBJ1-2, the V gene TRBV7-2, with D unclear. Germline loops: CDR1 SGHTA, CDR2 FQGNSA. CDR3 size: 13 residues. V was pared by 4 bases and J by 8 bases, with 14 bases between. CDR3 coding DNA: TGTGCCAGCAGCTACCGGCGGGGTAAAGGCTACACCTTC. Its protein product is CASSYRRGKGYTF.

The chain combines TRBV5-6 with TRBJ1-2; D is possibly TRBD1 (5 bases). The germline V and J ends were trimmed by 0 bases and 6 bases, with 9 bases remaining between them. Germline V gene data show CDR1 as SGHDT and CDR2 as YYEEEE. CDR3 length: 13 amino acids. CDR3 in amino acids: CASSLESGDGYTF. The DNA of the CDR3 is TGTGCCAGCAGCTTGGAATCGGGGGATGGCTACACCTTC. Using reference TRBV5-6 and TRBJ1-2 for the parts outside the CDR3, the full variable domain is DAGVTQSPTHLIKTRGQQVTLRCSPKSGHDTVSWYQQALGQGPQFIFQYYEEEERQRGNFPDRFSGHQFPNYSSELNVNALLLGDSALYLCASSLESGDGYTFGSGTRLTVV.